This T cell receptor beta chain comes out of a study of cytomegalovirus exposure and HLA in healthy donors. Study-level information: Later analysis reported that the 110 or so validation repertoires shared the platform of the approximately 670 first-cohort repertoires. Overall study findings and caveats: Cytomegalovirus association was assigned to more than 150 TCR beta chains. Usually a TCR sequence was rare, but some public TCRs were found in many donors.

Worth noting for this clone: Its antigen is not known.

The CDR3 covers 16 residues. Germline assignment: CDR1 SNHLY and CDR2 FYNNEI. Trimming stripped 7 bases from V and 0 bases from J, with 15 bases between. The donors were members of the roughly 120-subject validation cohort (separate from the approximately 650-subject first cohort). Profiled with immunoSEQ multiplex PCR; TCRdb holds only in-frame clones, not every one. In the table there are approximately 200,000 clones, almost 90% of which are singletons. The TCR sequence derives from a woman between 18 and 29 years old in good health and CMV-seronegative. V usage is TRBV2 and J usage is TRBJ1-4; D is perhaps TRBD1 (5 bases). Sequenced: PBMCs. CDR3 coding DNA: TGTGCCAGCACCGGGAGGCAGGGAGCAACTAATGAAAAACTGTTTTTT. Translation: CASTGRQGATNEKLFF.